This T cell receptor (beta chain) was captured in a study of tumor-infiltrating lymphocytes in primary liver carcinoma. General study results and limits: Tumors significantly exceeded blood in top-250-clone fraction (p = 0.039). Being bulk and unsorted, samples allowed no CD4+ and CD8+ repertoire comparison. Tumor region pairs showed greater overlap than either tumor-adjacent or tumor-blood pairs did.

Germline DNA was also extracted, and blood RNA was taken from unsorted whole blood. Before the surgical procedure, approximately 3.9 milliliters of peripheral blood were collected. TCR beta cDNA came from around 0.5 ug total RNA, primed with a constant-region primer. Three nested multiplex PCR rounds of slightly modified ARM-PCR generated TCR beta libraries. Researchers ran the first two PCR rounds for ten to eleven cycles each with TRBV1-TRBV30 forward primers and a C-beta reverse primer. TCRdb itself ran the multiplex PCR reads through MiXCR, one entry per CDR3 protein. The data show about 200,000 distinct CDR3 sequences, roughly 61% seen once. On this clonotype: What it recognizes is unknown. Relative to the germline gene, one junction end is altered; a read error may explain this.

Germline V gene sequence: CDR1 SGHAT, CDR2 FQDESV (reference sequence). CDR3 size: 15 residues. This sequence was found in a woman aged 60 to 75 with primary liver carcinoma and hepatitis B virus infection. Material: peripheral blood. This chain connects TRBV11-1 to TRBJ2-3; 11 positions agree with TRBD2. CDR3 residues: CVSSQIAGGQDTQYF. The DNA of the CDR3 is TGTGTCAGCAGCCAAATAGCGGGAGGGCAGGATACGCAGTATTTT.